What follows is one T cell receptor (beta chain) and its context. This entry is derived from a study of blood T cell repertoires in COVID-19. Overall study context: Collection of acute and convalescent COVID-19 samples took place in the United States, Italy and Spain. PBMCs, B-cell-depleted T cells, or T cells provided the cDNA or gDNA that made up the material.

In the original processing: Amplification with reference gene primers provided the estimates of nucleated cell counts. Libraries were prepared by immunoSEQ multiplex PCR; TCRdb keeps only in-frame clonotypes and omits some of them. V, J and clone size derive from that table, while D and trimming were established from the DNA sequence. The table includes about 83,000 clones, approximately 86% detected once. Input material: peripheral blood. The sequence was obtained from a woman in her forties or fifties with active or convalescent COVID-19.

The CDR3 DNA reads TGCAGCGTAAGGACAGCGTTGAACACTGAAGCTTTCTTT. Translated, it gives CSVRTALNTEAFF. This rearrangement joins TRBV29-1 to TRBJ1-1, with a weak D call TRBD1 (6 bases). CDR1 is SQVTM, CDR2 ANQGSEA, per germline. V lost 6 bases and J 0 bases, leaving 11 bases between the germline ends. This CDR3 comprises 13 residues.